The following is a T cell receptor beta chain sequence with its context. Its antigen is undetermined. This sample was included in a study of T cell repertoires in cytomegalovirus infection. TCRdb itself ran the reads through MiXCR, one entry per CDR3 protein. Seen here are 230,000 or so distinct CDR3 sequences, 35% to 40% observed once, and the top ten hold approximately 60%. V lost 5 bases and J 2 bases, leaving 22 bases between the germline ends. The CDR3 runs to 17 residues. The J gene is TRBJ2-7, the V gene TRBV12-3 or TRBV12-4; D is perhaps TRBD2 (5 bases). The TCR comes from a human donor in good health (CMV status not recorded). Some clones in this sample may be carry-over from other donors' samples. The sequenced sample was CD8+ T cells from cultured PBMCs, obtained from culture after CMV antigen stimulation. This CDR3 reads CASSPAAPELEPYEQYF. For the CDR3, the DNA is TGTGCCAGCAGTCCCGCGGCCCCCGAACTAGAACCCTACGAGCAGTACTTC.